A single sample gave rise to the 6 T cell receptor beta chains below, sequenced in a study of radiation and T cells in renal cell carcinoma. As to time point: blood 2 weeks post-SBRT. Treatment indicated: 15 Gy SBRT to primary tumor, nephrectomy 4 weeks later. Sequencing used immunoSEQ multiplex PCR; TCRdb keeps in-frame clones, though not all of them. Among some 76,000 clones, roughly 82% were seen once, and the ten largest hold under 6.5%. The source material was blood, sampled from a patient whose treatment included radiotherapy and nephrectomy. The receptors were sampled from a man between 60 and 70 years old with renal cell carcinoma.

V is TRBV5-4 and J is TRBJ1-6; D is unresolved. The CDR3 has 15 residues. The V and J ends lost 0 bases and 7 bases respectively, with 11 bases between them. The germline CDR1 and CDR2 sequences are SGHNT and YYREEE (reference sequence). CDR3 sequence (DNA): TGTGCCAGCAGCTTGGTGGGCAGGAGGAATTCACCCCTCCACTTT. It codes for CASSLVGRRNSPLHF. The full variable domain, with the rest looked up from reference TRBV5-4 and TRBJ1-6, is ETGVTQSPTHLIKTRGQQVTLRCSSQSGHNTVSWYQQALGQGPQFIFQYYREEENGRGNFPPRFSGLQFPNYSSELNVNALELDDSALYLCASSLVGRRNSPLHFGNGTRLTVT.

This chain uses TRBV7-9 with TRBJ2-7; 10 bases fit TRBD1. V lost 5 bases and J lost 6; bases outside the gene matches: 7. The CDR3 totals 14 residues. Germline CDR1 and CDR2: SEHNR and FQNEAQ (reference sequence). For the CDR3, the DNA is TGTGCCAGCAGCGGCTCCGGGACAGGGGTCGAGCAGTACTTC. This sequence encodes CASSGSGTGVEQYF.

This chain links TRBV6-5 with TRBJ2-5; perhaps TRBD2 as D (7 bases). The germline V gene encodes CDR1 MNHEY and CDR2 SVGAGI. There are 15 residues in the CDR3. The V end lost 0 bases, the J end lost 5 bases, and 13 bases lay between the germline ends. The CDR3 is CASSYSAGARETQYF. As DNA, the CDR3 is TGTGCCAGCAGTTACTCTGCGGGGGCGCGGGAGACCCAGTACTTC.

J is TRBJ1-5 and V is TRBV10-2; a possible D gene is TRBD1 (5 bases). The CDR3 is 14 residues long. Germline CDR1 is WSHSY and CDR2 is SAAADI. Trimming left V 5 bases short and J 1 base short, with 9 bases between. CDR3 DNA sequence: TGCGCCAGCAGTAACGGGGCGAGCAATCAGCCCCAGCATTTT. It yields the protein CASSNGASNQPQHF.

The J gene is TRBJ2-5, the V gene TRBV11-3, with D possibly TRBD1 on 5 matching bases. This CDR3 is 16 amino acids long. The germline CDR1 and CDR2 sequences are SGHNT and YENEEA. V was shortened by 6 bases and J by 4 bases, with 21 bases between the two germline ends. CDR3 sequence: CASSKRSGAGRETQYF. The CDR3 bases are TGTGCCAGCAGTAAGAGATCGGGCGCAGGGCGAGAGACCCAGTACTTC.

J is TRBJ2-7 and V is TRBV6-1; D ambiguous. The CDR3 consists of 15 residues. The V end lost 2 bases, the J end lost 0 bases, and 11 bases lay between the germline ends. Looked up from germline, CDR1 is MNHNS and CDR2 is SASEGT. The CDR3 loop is CASSEKRWSSYEQYF. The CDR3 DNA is TGTGCCAGCAGTGAAAAACGTTGGAGCTCCTACGAGCAGTACTTC.